Described below is a single T cell receptor beta chain sequence and its context. The sample is drawn from a study of blood T cell repertoires in COVID-19. Overall study context: Samples of COVID-19 (acute and convalescent) were obtained from the United States, Italy and Spain. Sources were T cells, B-cell-depleted T cells, or PBMCs; the material itself was cDNA or gDNA.

J was trimmed by 3 bases and V by 2 bases; bases with no gene match: 6. CDR1 is MNHEY, CDR2 SVGAGI, per germline. This CDR3 spans 15 amino acids. Per the study methods: Estimation of nucleated cell counts was performed using reference gene primer amplification. Sequencing was performed with immunoSEQ multiplex PCR; in TCRdb, only in-frame clones are kept and a portion is missing. The V and J calls and the clone size are those of that table, but D and trimming were determined from the DNA. The table includes 250,000 to 300,000 clones, around 88% detected once. The sample consisted of peripheral blood. V and J are TRBV6-5 and TRBJ1-2; 7 positions agree with TRBD1. The sequence was obtained from a man aged 25 to 45 with active or convalescent COVID-19. The CDR3: CASSYSGQAYYGYTF. CDR3 nucleotide sequence: TGTGCCAGCAGTTACAGCGGACAGGCCTACTATGGCTACACCTTC.